The 6 T cell receptor beta chains below all came from one sample that was sequenced in a study of blood T cell repertoires in COVID-19. Data came from immunoSEQ multiplex PCR; TCRdb stores just in-frame clones and leaves some out. The data show under 150,000 clones, about three quarters seen once. Sequencing used peripheral blood. These receptor sequences come from a man older than 75 with acute or convalescent COVID-19.

V and J are TRBV28 and TRBJ2-2, with D uncertain. V was shortened by 3 bases and J by 6 bases, with 8 bases between the two germline ends. Germline assignment: CDR1 MDHEN and CDR2 SYDVKM. The CDR3 totals 13 residues. The CDR3 bases are TGTGCCAGCAGTTTGAGTAGTTCCGGGGAGCTGTTTTTT. Its protein is CASSLSSSGELFF.

V is TRBV6-2 or TRBV6-3 and J is TRBJ1-2, with a tentative D call TRBD1 (6 bases). The CDR3 is made up of 13 amino acids. CDR1 is MNHEY and CDR2 is SVGEGT in the germline V gene. V was clipped by 4 bases and J by 4 bases, with 10 bases between them. For the CDR3, the DNA is TGTGCCAGCAGTTCTCAGGGGTCCTATGGCTACACCTTC. Protein product: CASSSQGSYGYTF.

The rearrangement uses TRBV27 and TRBJ2-7; D is possibly TRBD1 (6 bases). Deletions cut 2 bases from V and 2 bases from J, with 22 bases between. Per germline, CDR1 MNHEY and CDR2 SMNVEV (reference sequence). The CDR3 is 18 residues long. For the CDR3, the DNA is TGTGCCAGCAGTTTAAGACCGCTAGGGGGACACGGGACCTACGAGCAGTACTTC. It specifies CASSLRPLGGHGTYEQYF.

The table lists this clone with a count of one. The chain uses TRBV7-2 and TRBJ2-7; TRBD1 aligns across 8 bases. The CDR3 covers 16 residues. V dropped 4 bases and J dropped 6; count of bases not matched to a gene: 14. Germline V gene data show CDR1 as SGHTA and CDR2 as FQGNSA. The CDR3 is CASSSQGAGYPREQYF. As DNA, the CDR3 is TGTGCCAGCAGCTCCCAGGGGGCAGGATACCCCCGCGAGCAGTACTTC.

J is TRBJ1-5 and V is TRBV12-3 or TRBV12-4; no clear D. This CDR3 has 13 residues. With 8 bases removed from V and 5 bases from J, the gap between germline ends came to 13 bases. In nucleotides, the CDR3 is TGTGCCAGCCGCCCTCCGGGAGATCAGCCCCAGCATTTT. Protein: CASRPPGDQPQHF.

The chain carries TRBV20-1 and TRBJ2-1; 7 nucleotides line up with TRBD2. Germline trimming cut 3 bases from V and 7 bases from J; bases unmatched to any gene: 6. The V gene's germline CDR1 is DFQATT and CDR2 SNEGSKA (reference sequence). This CDR3 spans 13 amino acids. CDR3 bases: TGCAGTGCTAGTCCGGGACTACAAAATGAGCAGTTCTTC. Protein sequence: CSASPGLQNEQFF.